The rows below give T cell receptor beta chains drawn from one sample of a study of blood T cell repertoires in COVID-19. Using immunoSEQ multiplex PCR, the repertoire was profiled, and TCRdb retains in-frame clones only, with some absent. The repertoire holds approximately 170,000 clones, around 84% seen once, with approximately 8% in the top ten. The sequenced material came from PBMCs or T cells enriched from blood (not recorded which). The receptors were gathered from a woman aged 45-65 years who had recovered from COVID-19. The CDR3 runs from the conserved cysteine through the conserved F or W. The order of the fields is D gene, J gene, clone size, V gene, CDR3 DNA, CDR3 protein. The D gene is left open where the match is weak. Clone sizes are given selectively: once, few, many, or a class where the clone is expanded.

NA TRBJ2-7 few TRBV9 TGTGCCAGCAGCACCCGACAGAGCTCCTACGAGCAGTACTTC CASSTRQSSYEQYF
NA TRBJ2-3 NA TRBV5-4 TGTGCCAGCAGCCACCCACGACACGAAGACACAGATACGCAGTATTTT CASSHPRHEDTDTQYF
NA TRBJ1-1 NA TRBV7-9 TGTGCCAGCAGCTTACAGGAGAACACTGAAGCTTTCTTT CASSLQENTEAFF
NA TRBJ2-2 NA TRBV19 TGTGCCAGTAAGGCAGTCTTCGGGACCGGGGAGCTGTTTTTT CASKAVFGTGELFF
NA TRBJ2-2 NA TRBV6-2/TRBV6-3 TGTGCCAGCAGTTTGACTAGTAATGAGCTGTTTTTT CASSLTSNELFF
TRBD2 TRBJ2-5 NA TRBV7-2 TGTGCCAGCAGCCGGGCCGGACTAGCGGGACTAATTGAGACCCAGTACTTC CASSRAGLAGLIETQYF
NA TRBJ2-7 NA TRBV4-2 TGTGCCAGCAGCCCCGAGGGCGTCGACGAGCAGTACTTC CASSPEGVDEQYF
TRBD1 TRBJ1-6 NA TRBV2 TGTGCCAGCAGTCCTAACCGGGACAGGTATAATTCACCCCTCCACTTT CASSPNRDRYNSPLHF
TRBD2 TRBJ2-1 NA TRBV7-9 TGTGCCAGCAGCGTTTCGGGGGGAACTGAGCAGTTCTTC CASSVSGGTEQFF
NA TRBJ1-6 NA TRBV2 TGTGCCAGCAGTGAACAAATTTCACCCCTCCACTTT CASSEQISPLHF
TRBD2 TRBJ2-3 NA TRBV7-2 TGTGCCAGCAGCTTTGGGGGTGCGGGGGGCGATACGCAGTATTTT CASSFGGAGGDTQYF